This TCR beta chain was observed in a study of T-cell memory formation after mild COVID-19. As concerns this clonotype: Its antigen is unidentified.

CDR1 is DFQATT, CDR2 SNEGSKA, per germline (reference sequence). CDR3 length: 13 amino acids. Between the trimmed V and J ends, which lost 6 bases and 0 bases, there was a span of 11 bases. Study observations and caveats: Mainly CM and EM harbored the contracting CD4+ clones; mainly EMRA harbored the CD8+ ones. CD4/CD8 balance held among clones contracting day 15 to 85, and later expanders leaned CD4+.

TCRdb called the 5' RACE reads again in MiXCR, with one record for every CDR3 protein. The sample has some 210,000 distinct CDR3 sequences, around 30% seen once. Sequenced sample: PBMCs or a T cell subset sorted from them (not recorded which). This clonotype originated in an adult woman who had mild COVID-19 (a few samples of this study predate the infection). Cell type and time point are not known. The chain couples TRBV20-1 to TRBJ2-5; D gene uncertain. The CDR3 DNA sequence: TGCAGTGCCCGCGACTGGAACCAAGAGACCCAGTACTTC. It encodes CSARDWNQETQYF.